The T cell receptor (beta chain) described here comes from a study of regulatory T cells in long-lasting Graves disease. The CDR3 is made up of 12 amino acids. Trimming cost V 7 bases and J 1 base, with 7 bases left between them. The V gene's germline CDR1 is MGHDK and CDR2 SYGVNS. Regarding time point: newly diagnosed GD, antithyroid drugs for less than 3 months. PBMC-derived RNA was used for the TCR library. Criteria from the American Thyroid Association guidelines were applied to diagnose Graves' disease. EDTA tubes held roughly 9 milliliters of peripheral blood from each patient. This clonotype was counted at least ten times. TCR beta libraries were built with iRepertoire HTBI primers and Arm-PCR of CDR3 regions. Source study methods: Samples collectively showed approximately 62 TRBV and more than 12 TRBJ segments. TCRdb ran MiXCR on the multiplex PCR reads and lists one entry per CDR3 protein. The V and J calls come from TCRdb's annotation, not from the publication. Here the sample spans approximately 560,000 distinct CDR3 sequences, around 15% being singletons.

These records were also assigned to another study, of T cells in Graves' hyperthyroidism and ophthalmopathy. This second study says: HTBI primers drove first-round RT-PCR of the TCR CDR3.

The receptor was derived from a man younger than 35 with Graves disease. The specimen comprised peripheral blood mononuclear cells (PBMCs), sampled at new diagnosis, from a patient treated with antithyroid drugs. The chain combines TRBV25-1 with TRBJ1-1, with a tentative D call TRBD1 (5 bases). CDR3 nucleotide sequence: TGTGCCAGCAACGGGGCGAACACTGAAGCTTTCTTT. Translating it yields CASNGANTEAFF. The whole variable domain, remainder taken from reference TRBV25-1 and TRBJ1-1, is EADIYQTPRYLVIGTGKKITLECSQTMGHDKMYWYQQDPGMELHLIHYSYGVNSTEKGDLSSESTVSRIRTEHFPLTLESARPSHTSQYLCASNGANTEAFFGQGTRLTVV.